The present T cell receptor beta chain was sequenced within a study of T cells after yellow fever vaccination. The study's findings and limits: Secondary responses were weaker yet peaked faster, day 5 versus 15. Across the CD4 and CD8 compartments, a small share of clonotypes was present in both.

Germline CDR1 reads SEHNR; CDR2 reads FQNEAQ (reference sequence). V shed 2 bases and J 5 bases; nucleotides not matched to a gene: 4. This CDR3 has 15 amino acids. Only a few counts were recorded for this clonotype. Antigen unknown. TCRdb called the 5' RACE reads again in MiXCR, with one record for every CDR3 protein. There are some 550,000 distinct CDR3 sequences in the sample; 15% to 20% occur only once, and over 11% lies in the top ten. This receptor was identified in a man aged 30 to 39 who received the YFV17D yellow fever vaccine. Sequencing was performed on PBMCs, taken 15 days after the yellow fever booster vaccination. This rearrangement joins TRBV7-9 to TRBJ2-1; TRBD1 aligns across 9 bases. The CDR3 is CASSLFRDRDNEQFF. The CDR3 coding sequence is TGTGCCAGCAGCTTATTCCGGGACAGGGACAATGAGCAGTTCTTC.